The present entry profiles one T cell receptor beta chain with its context. Other DNA variants within this sample encode the same CDR3. Clones were read by immunoSEQ multiplex PCR, and TCRdb kept only the in-frame ones, dropping some. The sample consists of roughly 700,000 clones, around two thirds of them appearing once. This sample was included in a study of shared clonotypes between healthy human individuals. The CDR3 is 16 amino acids. Trimming took 0 bases from V and 0 from J; bases not matched to a gene: 1. Germline loops: CDR1 SGHTA, CDR2 FQGNSA. The sequence was obtained from a woman aged 25 to 39 in good health. The source material was memory CD4+ T cells sorted from blood. Subset defined: CD45RA-negative fraction. The V gene is TRBV7-2, the J gene TRBJ2-1, with TRBD2 matching over 8 bases. The CDR3 loop is CASSLASGSSYNEQFF. The CDR3 bases are TGTGCCAGCAGCTTAGCGAGCGGGAGCTCCTACAATGAGCAGTTCTTC.